Presented here are 4 T cell receptor beta chains from one specimen sequenced in a study of blood T cell repertoires in COVID-19. Only in-frame clones appear in the TCRdb table, and some are missing; sequencing was by immunoSEQ multiplex PCR. The table has fewer than 80,000 clones, more than 85% seen once. The sequenced material came from peripheral blood. These receptors came from a man in his 70s with acute or convalescent COVID-19.

The gene calls are TRBV10-3 and TRBJ1-1; 9 nucleotides line up with TRBD1. Germline V CDR1 and CDR2: ENHRY, SYGVKD. Trimming removed 1 base from V and 6 bases from J; junction bases left unmatched: 3. This CDR3 spans 14 amino acids. The CDR3 here is CAISELTGGSEAFF. CDR3 in DNA: TGTGCCATCAGTGAGTTAACAGGGGGCTCTGAAGCTTTCTTT.

This rearrangement joins TRBV5-1 to TRBJ2-4; 8 bases align to TRBD1. Trimming cost V 0 bases and J 6 bases; bases outside gene matches: 2. The CDR3 sequence is 14 residues long. The germline V gene encodes CDR1 SGHRS and CDR2 YFSETQ. The CDR3 sequence is CASSLGTGLNIQYF. The CDR3 nucleotides read TGCGCCAGCAGCTTGGGGACAGGGTTAAACATTCAGTACTTC.

The V call is TRBV6-5, the J call TRBJ2-3; 9 bases are shared with TRBD1. CDR3 length: 14 amino acids. Germline V lookup: CDR1 MNHEY, CDR2 SVGAGI. After removal of 6 bases from V and 5 bases from J, the junction contained 6 bases not matched to a gene. CDR3 nucleotides: TGTGCCAGCAGCCCGGGACAGGGCCGAGATACGCAGTATTTT. This translates into CASSPGQGRDTQYF.

This chain links TRBV25-1 with TRBJ2-5; maybe TRBD2 (6 bases). Trimming removed 6 bases at V and 2 bases at J, with 10 bases between. Germline V gives CDR1 MGHDK, CDR2 SYGVNS. CDR3 length: 13 residues. The CDR3 sequence: CASSRGGQETQYF. The CDR3 region has the DNA TGTGCCAGCAGCCGAGGAGGGCAAGAGACCCAGTACTTC.